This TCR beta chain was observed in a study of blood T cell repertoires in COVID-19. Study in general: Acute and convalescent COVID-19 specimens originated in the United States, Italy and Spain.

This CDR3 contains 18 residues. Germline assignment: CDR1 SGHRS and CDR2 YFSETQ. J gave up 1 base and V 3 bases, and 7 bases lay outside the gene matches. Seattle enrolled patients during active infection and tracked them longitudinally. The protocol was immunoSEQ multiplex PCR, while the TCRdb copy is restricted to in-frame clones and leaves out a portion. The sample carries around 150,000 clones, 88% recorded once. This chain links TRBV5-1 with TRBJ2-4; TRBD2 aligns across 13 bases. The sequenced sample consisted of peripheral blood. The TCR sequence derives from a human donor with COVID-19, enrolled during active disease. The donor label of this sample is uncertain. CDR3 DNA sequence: TGCGCCAGCAGCTGGACTAGCGGGAGTGGTATGGCCAAAAACATTCAGTACTTC. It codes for CASSWTSGSGMAKNIQYF. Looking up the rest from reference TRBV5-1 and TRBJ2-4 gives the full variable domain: KAGVTQTPRYLIKTRGQQVTLSCSPISGHRSVSWYQQTPGQGLQFLFEYFSETQRNKGNFPGRFSGRQFSNSRSEMNVSTLELGDSALYLCASSWTSGSGMAKNIQYFGAGTRLSVL.